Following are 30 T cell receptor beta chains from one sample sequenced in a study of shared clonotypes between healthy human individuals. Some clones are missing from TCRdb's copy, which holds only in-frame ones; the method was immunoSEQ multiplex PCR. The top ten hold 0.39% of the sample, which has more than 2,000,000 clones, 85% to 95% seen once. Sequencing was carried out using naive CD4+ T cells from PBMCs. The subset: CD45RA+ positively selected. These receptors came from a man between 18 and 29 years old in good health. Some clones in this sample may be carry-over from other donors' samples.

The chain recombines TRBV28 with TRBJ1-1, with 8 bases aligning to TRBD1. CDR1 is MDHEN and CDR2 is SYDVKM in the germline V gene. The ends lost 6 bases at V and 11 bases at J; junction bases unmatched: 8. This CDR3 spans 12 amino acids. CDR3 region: CASSLGQVGAFF. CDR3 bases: TGTGCCAGCAGCCTGGGACAGGTCGGGGCTTTCTTT.

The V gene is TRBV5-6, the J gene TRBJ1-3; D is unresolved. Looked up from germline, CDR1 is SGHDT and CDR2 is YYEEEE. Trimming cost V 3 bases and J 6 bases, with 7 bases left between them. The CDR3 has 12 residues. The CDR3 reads CASSSSPNTIYF. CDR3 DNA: TGTGCCAGCAGCTCGTCCCCAAACACCATATATTTT.

The CDR3: CASTPGRFNQPQHF. The CDR3 DNA reads as TGTGCCAGCACCCCGGGACGGTTCAATCAGCCCCAGCATTTT. The chain is built from TRBV28 and TRBJ1-5; tentative D call: TRBD1 (5 bases). V was trimmed by 7 bases and J by 3 bases, leaving 13 bases between them. In germline, CDR1 is MDHEN, CDR2 SYDVKM. The CDR3 length is 14 residues.

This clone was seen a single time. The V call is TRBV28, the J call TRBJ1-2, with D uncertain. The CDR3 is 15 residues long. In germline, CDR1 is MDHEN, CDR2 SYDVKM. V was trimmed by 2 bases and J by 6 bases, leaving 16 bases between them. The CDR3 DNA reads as TGTGCCAGCAGTTTACAGCCGAAAAGAGATAATGGCTACACCTTC. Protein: CASSLQPKRDNGYTF.

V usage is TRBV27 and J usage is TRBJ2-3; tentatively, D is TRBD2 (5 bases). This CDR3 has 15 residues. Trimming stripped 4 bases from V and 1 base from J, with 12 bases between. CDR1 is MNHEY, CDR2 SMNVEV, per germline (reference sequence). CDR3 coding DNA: TGTGCCAGCAGTTCCCGGCCCGGGGGCACAGATACGCAGTATTTT. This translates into CASSSRPGGTDTQYF.

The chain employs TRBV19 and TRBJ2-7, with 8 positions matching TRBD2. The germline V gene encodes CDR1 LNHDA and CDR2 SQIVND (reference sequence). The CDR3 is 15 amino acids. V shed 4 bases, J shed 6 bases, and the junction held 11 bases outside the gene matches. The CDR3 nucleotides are TGTGCCAGTAGTACCGTAGCGGGATGGGGGACCGAGCAGTACTTC. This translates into CASSTVAGWGTEQYF.

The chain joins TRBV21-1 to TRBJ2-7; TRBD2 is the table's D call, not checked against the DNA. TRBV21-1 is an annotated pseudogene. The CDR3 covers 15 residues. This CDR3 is CASSKNLAGVYEQYF. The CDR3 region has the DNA TGTGCCAGCAGCAAAAATCTAGCGGGGGTCTACGAGCAGTACTTC.

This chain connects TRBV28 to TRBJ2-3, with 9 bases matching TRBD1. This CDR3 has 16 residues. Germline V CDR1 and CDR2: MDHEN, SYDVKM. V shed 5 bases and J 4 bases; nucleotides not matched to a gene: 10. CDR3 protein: CASSGRDRAFADTQYF. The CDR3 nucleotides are TGTGCCAGCAGTGGCCGGGACAGGGCTTTCGCAGATACGCAGTATTTT.

The CDR3 region has the DNA TGTGCCAGCAGCCCGCGGGAGACCCAGTACTTC. This translates into CASSPRETQYF. The V call is TRBV7-7, the J call TRBJ2-5, with D unresolved. This CDR3 has 11 residues. Germline CDR1 is SSHAT and CDR2 is FNYEAQ (reference sequence). V was trimmed by 5 bases and J by 5 bases, leaving 6 bases between them. Full variable domain (remainder filled in from reference TRBV7-7 and TRBJ2-5): GAGVSQSPRYKVTKRGQDVTLRCDPISSHATLYWYQQALGQGPEFLTYFNYEAQPDKSGLPSDRFSAERPEGSISTLTIQRTEQRDSAMYRCASSPRETQYFGPGTRLLVL.

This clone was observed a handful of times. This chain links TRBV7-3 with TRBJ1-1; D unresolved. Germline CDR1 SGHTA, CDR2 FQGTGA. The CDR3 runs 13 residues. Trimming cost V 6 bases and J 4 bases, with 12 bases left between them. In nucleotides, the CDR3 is TGTGCCAGCAGGTCCAAGTTCGGCACTGAAGCTTTCTTT. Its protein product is CASRSKFGTEAFF.

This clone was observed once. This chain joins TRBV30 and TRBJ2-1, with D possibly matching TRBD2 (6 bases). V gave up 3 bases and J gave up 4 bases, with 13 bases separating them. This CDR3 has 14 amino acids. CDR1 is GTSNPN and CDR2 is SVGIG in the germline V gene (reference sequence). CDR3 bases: TGTGCCTGGAGATCCTTCGGGGGATACAATGAGCAGTTCTTC. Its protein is CAWRSFGGYNEQFF.

CDR3 region: CAVRGASYNEQFF. In DNA form, the CDR3 reads TGTGCCGTGCGGGGGGCATCCTACAATGAGCAGTTCTTC. The chain recombines TRBV28 with TRBJ2-1; 8 bases line up with TRBD2. The CDR3 is 13 residues long. CDR1 and CDR2 from the germline V gene are MDHEN and SYDVKM. The J segment lost 1 base and the V segment lost 11 bases, leaving 4 bases of the junction unmatched.

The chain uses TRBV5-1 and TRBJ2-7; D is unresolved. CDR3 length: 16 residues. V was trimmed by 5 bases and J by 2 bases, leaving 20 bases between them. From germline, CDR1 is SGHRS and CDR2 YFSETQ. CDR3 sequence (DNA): TGCGCCAGCAGAACGGACGCACCCAGCCCCCCCTACGAGCAGTACTTC. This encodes CASRTDAPSPPYEQYF. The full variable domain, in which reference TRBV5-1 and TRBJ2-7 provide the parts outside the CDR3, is KAGVTQTPRYLIKTRGQQVTLSCSPISGHRSVSWYQQTPGQGLQFLFEYFSETQRNKGNFPGRFSGRQFSNSRSEMNVSTLELGDSALYLCASRTDAPSPPYEQYFGPGTRLTVT.

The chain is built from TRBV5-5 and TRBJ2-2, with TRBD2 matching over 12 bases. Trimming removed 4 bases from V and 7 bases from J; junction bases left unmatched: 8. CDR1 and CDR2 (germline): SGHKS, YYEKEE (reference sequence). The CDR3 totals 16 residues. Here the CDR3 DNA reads TGTGCCAGCAGCCGACTAGCGGGAGCTAGTAGCGGGGAGCTGTTTTTT. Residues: CASSRLAGASSGELFF.

CDR3 coding DNA: TGTGCCAGCAGTCTTGGGGGACAGGAGTATGGCTACACCTTC. It codes for CASSLGGQEYGYTF. This chain links TRBV6-1 with TRBJ1-2, with 8 bases matching TRBD1. Trimming took 5 bases from V and 5 from J; bases not matched to a gene: 7. Germline V gene data show CDR1 as MNHNS and CDR2 as SASEGT. There are 14 residues in the CDR3.

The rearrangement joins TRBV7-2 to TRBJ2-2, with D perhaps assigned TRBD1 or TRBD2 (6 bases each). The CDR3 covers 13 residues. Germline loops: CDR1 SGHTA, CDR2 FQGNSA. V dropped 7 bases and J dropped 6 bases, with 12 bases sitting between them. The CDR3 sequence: CASIVGGPGELFF. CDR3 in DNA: TGTGCCAGCATCGTGGGGGGCCCCGGGGAGCTGTTTTTT.

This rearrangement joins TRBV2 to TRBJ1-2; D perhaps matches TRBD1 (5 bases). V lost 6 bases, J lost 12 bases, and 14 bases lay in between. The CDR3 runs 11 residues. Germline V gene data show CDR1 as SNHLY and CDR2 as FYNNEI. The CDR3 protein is CASRREVQDTF. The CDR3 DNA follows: TGTGCCAGCAGACGGGAGGTACAGGACACCTTC. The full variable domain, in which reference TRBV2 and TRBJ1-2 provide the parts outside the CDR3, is EPEVTQTPSHQVTQMGQEVILRCVPISNHLYFYWYRQILGQKVEFLVSFYNNEISEKSEIFDDQFSVERPDGSNFTLKIRSTKLEDSAMYFCASRREVQDTFGSGTRLTVV.

Here the CDR3 DNA reads TGTGCCAGGCTAATTACTGACTCAACCTACGAGCAGTACTTC. Translating gives CARLITDSTYEQYF. The chain has TRBV7-9 and TRBJ2-7; D is ambiguous. This CDR3 contains 14 residues. V lost 9 bases to trimming and J lost 2 bases, with 17 bases between them. Germline CDR1 and CDR2: SEHNR and FQNEAQ (reference sequence).

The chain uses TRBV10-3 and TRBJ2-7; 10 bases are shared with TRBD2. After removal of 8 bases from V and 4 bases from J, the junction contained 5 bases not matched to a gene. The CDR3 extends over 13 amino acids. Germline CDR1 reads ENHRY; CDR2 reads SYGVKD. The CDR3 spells CAIRTSGKYEQYF. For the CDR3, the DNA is TGTGCCATCCGGACTAGCGGAAAGTACGAGCAGTACTTC.

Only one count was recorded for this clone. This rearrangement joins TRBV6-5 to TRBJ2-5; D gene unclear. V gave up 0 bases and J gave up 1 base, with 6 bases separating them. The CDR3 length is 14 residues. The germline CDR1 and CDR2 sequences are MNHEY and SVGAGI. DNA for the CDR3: TGTGCCAGCAGTTACTCGAGTGTCCAAGAGACCCAGTACTTC. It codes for CASSYSSVQETQYF.

This CDR3 is CASSDYGQGAPGYTF. Here the CDR3 DNA reads TGTGCCAGCAGTGACTATGGACAGGGGGCGCCGGGCTACACCTTC. V is TRBV6-4 and J is TRBJ1-2; 11 bases agree with TRBD1. Germline-derived CDR1 and CDR2 are MRHNA and SNTAGT. CDR3 length: 15 residues. The trim removed 1 base at V and 8 bases at J, leaving 6 bases unmatched.

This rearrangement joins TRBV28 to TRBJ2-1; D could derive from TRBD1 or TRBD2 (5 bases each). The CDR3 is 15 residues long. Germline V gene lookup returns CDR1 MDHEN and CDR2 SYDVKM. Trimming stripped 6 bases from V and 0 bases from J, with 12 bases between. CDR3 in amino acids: CASSSGTSSYNEQFF. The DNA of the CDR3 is TGTGCCAGCAGCTCCGGGACGAGCTCCTACAATGAGCAGTTCTTC.

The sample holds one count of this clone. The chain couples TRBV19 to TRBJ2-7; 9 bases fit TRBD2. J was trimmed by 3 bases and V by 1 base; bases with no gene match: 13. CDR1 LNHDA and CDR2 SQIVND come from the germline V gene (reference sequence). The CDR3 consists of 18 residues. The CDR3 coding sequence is TGTGCCAGTAGTATAGTACACAGCGGGACTAGCTGGGGCTACGAGCAGTACTTC. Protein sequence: CASSIVHSGTSWGYEQYF.

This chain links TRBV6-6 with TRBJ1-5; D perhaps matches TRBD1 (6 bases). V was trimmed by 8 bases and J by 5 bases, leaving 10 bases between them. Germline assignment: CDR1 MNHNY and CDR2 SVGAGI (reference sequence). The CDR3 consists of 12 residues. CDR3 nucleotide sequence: TGTGCCAGCCTCGCAGGGGATCAGCCCCAGCATTTT. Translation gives CASLAGDQPQHF.

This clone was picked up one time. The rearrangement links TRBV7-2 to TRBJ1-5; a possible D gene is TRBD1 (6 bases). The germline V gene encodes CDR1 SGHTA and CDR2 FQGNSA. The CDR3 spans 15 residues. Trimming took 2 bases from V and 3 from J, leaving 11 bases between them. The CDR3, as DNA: TGTGCCAGCAGCTTAAGGGGGGGATACAATCAGCCCCAGCATTTT. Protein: CASSLRGGYNQPQHF.

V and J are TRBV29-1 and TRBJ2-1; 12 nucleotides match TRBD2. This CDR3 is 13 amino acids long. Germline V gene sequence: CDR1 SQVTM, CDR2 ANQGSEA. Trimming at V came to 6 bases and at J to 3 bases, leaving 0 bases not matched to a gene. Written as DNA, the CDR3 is TGCAGCGTGACTAGCGGGAGCTACAATGAGCAGTTCTTC. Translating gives CSVTSGSYNEQFF.

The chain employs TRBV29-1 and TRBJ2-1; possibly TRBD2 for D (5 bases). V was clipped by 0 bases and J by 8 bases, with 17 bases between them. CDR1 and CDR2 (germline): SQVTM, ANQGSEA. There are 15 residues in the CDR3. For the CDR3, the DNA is TGCAGCGTTGAAGATCCACTAGTCATAGGCCATGAGCAGTTCTTC. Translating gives CSVEDPLVIGHEQFF.

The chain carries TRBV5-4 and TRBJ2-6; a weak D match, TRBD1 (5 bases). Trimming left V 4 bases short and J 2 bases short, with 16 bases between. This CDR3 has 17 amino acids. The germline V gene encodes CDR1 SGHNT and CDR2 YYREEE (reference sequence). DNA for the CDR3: TGTGCCAGCAGCACCAGGGTCGGAGAAGCTGGGGCCAACGTCCTGACTTTC. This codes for CASSTRVGEAGANVLTF.

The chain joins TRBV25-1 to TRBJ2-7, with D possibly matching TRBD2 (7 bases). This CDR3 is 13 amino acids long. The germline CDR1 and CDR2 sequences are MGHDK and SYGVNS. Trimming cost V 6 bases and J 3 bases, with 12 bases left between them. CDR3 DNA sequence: TGTGCCAGCAGCACGGGGGGCCTCTACGAGCAGTACTTC. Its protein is CASSTGGLYEQYF.

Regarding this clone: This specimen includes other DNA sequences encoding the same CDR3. The CDR3 loop is CASSLQGEETQYF. The CDR3 DNA sequence: TGTGCCAGCAGCCTACAGGGAGAAGAGACCCAGTACTTC. V gene TRBV5-4 combines with J gene TRBJ2-5; weak D call: TRBD1 (6 bases). Trimming pared 4 bases from V and 3 bases from J, leaving 10 bases between. The CDR3 is 13 amino acids. Germline V gene lookup returns CDR1 SGHNT and CDR2 YYREEE (reference sequence).